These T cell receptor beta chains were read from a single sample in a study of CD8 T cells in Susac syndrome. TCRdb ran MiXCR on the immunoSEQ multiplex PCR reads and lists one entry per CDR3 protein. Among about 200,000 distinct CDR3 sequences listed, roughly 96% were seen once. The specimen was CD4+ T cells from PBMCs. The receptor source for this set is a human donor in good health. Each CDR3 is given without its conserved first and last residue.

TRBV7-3 ASSLMGGQHEKLF
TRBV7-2 ASSPPRGVSDKQY
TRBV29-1 SVDRGGIETQY
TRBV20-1 SAREPLGGVGAF
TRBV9 ASSVDQAGNSPLH
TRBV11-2 ASSLTGLVLF
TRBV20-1 SAIWTSGGNEQF
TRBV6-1 ASGESSSYNEQF
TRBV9 ASSAPLTSGGGETQY
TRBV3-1 ASSQDWPGTQETQY
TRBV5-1 ASSLRGQAGQGYT
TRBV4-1 ASSRSEKLF
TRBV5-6 ASSFLAGQETQY
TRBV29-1 SVSGTSNTEAF
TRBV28 ASQLSGVPQY
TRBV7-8 ASSSTPSRGTDTQY
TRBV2 ASNGDTDTQY
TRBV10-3 AISDRGRDDTQY
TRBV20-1 SARAPGRAGNEQF
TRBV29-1 SGVTIHGYT
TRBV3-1 ASSSLANEQF
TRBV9 ASSLTPGDTGELF
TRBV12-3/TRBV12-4 ASGPTTSTDTQY
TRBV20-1 SARVGGQGSHEQY
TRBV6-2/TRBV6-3 AGRESSYNEQF
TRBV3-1 ASSQAVNQETQY
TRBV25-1 ASSEPGQGDGYT
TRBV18 ASSPGTGYEQY
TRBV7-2 ASSQGQGSYEQY
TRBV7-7 ASSLGTSGMI
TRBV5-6 ASSLTAHTQY
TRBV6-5 ASNTATGVDQPQH
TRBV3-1 ASSQDAGRSTEAF
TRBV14 ASSQVQGSTEAF
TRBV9 ASSASGLAELQETQY
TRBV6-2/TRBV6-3 ASSYLTGGRQPQH
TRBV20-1 SARPISGREVDTQY
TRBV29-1 SAAAAGNTIY
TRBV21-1 ASSQPGGVNTEAF
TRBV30 AWSADRGNQPQH
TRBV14 ASSPTHGAPYNEQF
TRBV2 ASGDRGLGGYT